This T cell receptor (beta chain) appears in the sequencing data of a study of CD8 T cells in ankylosing spondylitis. Overall study findings and caveats: It appeared that ankylosing spondylitis blood was characterized by a TCR beta motif of 8 or 9 highly homologous variants. Earlier work had already found some motif variants in reactive arthritis synovial fluid and blood. It was reported that disease-linked clones were significantly enriched in matched ankylosing spondylitis synovial fluid.

Preparation of TCR beta libraries was done by quantitative 5'-RACE with molecular barcodes. In TCRdb, the 5' RACE reads were re-called with MiXCR into one record per CDR3 protein. This table has approximately 260,000 distinct CDR3 sequences, 18% appearing once. In this sample, this clonotype turned up a few times. The antigen is unknown. V was cut by 2 bases and J by 1 base, with 14 bases left in between. Germline CDR1 is SQVTM and CDR2 is ANQGSEA. There are 15 residues in the CDR3. Sequenced: blood, either unsorted or a sorted T cell fraction (not recorded which). V is TRBV29-1 and J is TRBJ2-5; a weak D match, TRBD2 (6 bases). This clonotype was sampled from a male donor with ankylosing spondylitis or in good health (not recorded which). The CDR3 is CSVELRGILQETQYF. The CDR3 DNA is TGCAGCGTTGAACTCCGGGGGATCCTCCAAGAGACCCAGTACTTC.